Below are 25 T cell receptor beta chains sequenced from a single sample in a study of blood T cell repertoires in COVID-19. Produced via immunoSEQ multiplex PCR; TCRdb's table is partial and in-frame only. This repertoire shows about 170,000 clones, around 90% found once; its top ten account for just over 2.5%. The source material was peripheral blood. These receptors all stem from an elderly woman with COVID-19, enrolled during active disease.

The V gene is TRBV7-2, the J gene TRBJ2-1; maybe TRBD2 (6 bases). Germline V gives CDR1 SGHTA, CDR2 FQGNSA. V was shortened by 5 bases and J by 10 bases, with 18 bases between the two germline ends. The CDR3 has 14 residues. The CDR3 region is CASSEGLLPREQFF. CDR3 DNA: TGTGCCAGCAGCGAGGGACTCCTCCCCAGGGAGCAGTTCTTC.

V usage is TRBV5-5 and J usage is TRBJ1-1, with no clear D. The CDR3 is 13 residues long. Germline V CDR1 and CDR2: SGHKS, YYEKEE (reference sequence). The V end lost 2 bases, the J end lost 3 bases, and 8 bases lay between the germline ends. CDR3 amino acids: CASSLFYDTEAFF. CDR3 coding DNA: TGTGCCAGCAGCTTATTCTACGACACTGAAGCTTTCTTT.

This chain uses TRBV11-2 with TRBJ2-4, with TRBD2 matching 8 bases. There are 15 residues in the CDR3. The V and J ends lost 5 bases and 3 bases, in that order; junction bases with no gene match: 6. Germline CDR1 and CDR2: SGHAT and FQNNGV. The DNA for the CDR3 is TGTGCCAGCAGCCTCGGGAGGGGCGGCAAAAACATTCAGTACTTC. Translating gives CASSLGRGGKNIQYF.

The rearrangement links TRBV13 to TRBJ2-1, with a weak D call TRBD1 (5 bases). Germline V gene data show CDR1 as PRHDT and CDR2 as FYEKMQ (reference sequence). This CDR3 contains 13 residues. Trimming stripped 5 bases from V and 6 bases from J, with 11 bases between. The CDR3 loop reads CASSPRVFNEQFF. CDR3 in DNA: TGTGCCAGCAGCCCCAGGGTTTTCAATGAGCAGTTCTTC.

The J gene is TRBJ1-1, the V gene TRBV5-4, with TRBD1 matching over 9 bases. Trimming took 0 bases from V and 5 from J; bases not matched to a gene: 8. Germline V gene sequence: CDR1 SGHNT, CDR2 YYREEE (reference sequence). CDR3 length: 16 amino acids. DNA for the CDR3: TGTGCCAGCAGCTTGGCCGGGACAGGGATTGAGACTGAAGCTTTCTTT. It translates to CASSLAGTGIETEAFF. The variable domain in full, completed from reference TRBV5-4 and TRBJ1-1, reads ETGVTQSPTHLIKTRGQQVTLRCSSQSGHNTVSWYQQALGQGPQFIFQYYREEENGRGNFPPRFSGLQFPNYSSELNVNALELDDSALYLCASSLAGTGIETEAFFGQGTRLTVV.

CDR3 coding DNA: TGTGCCAGTAGTATTGGTTCCAGGGGTAGTGAGCAGTTCTTC. Protein: CASSIGSRGSEQFF. This chain links TRBV19 with TRBJ2-1; possible D gene TRBD1, 6 bases. This CDR3 contains 14 residues. Looked up from germline, CDR1 is LNHDA and CDR2 is SQIVND (reference sequence). The V and J ends lost 3 bases and 9 bases respectively, with 15 bases between them. Full variable domain (remainder filled in from reference TRBV19 and TRBJ2-1): DGGITQSPKYLFRKEGQNVTLSCEQNLNHDAMYWYRQDPGQGLRLIYYSQIVNDFQKGDIAEGYSVSREKKESFPLTVTSAQKNPTAFYLCASSIGSRGSEQFFGPGTRLTVL.

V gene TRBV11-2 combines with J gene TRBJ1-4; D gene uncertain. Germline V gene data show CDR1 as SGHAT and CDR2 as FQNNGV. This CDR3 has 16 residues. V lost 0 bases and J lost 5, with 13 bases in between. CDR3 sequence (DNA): TGTGCCAGCAGCTTAGATGTAGCGGGGAGAAATGAAAAACTGTTTTTT. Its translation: CASSLDVAGRNEKLFF.

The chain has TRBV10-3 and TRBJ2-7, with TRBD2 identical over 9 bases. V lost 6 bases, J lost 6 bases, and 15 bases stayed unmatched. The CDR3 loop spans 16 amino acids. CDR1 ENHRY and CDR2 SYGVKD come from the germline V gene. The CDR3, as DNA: TGTGCCATCAGAGGCTCGGCGGGACTAGCAAATAGCGAGCAGTACTTC. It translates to CAIRGSAGLANSEQYF.

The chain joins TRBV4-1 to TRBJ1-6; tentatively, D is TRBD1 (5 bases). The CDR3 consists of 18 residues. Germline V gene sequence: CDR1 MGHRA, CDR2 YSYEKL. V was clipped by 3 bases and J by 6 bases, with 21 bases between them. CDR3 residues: CASSHGSLQGLGNSPLHF. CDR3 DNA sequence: TGCGCCAGCAGCCATGGATCACTGCAGGGCCTGGGTAATTCACCCCTCCACTTT.

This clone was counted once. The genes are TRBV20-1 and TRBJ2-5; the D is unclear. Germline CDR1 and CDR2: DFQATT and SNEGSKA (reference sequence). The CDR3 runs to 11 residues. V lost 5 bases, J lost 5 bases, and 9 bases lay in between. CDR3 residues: CSARPRETQYF. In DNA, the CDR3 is TGCAGTGCTCGCCCCAGGGAGACCCAGTACTTC.

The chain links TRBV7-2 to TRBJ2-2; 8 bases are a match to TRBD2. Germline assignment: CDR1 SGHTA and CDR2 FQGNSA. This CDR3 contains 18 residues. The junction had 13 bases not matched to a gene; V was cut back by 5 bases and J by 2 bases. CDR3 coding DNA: TGTGCCAGCAGCCCAACCCCGGGAGGGCCCTTAAACACCGGGGAGCTGTTTTTT. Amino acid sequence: CASSPTPGGPLNTGELFF.

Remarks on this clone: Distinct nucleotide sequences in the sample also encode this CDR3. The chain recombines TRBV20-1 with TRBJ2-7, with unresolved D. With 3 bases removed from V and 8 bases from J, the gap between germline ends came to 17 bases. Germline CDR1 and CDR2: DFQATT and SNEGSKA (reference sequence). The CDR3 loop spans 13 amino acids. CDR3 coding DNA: TGCAGTGCTAGTTTGCTCGAGTACGTACAGCAGTACTTC. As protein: CSASLLEYVQQYF.

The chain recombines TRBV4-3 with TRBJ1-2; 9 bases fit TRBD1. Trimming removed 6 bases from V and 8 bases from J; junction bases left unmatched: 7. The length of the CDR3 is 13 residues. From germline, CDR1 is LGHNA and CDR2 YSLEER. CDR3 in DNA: TGCGCCAGCAGTCAGGGCACAGGGGGCGGCTACACCTTC. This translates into CASSQGTGGGYTF.

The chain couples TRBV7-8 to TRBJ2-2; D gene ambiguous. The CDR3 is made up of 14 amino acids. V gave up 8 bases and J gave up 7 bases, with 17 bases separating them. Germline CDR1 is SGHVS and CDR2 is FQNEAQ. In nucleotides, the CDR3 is TGTGCCAGCTTATCGCTACTAATGGACGGGGAGCTGTTTTTT. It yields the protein CASLSLLMDGELFF.

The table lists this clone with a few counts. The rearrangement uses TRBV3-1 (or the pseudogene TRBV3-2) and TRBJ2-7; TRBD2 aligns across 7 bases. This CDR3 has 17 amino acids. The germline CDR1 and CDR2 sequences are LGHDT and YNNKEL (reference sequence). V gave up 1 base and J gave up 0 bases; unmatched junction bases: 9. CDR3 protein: CASSQVGGSDASYEQYF. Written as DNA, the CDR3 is TGTGCCAGCAGCCAAGTGGGAGGGAGCGACGCCTCCTACGAGCAGTACTTC.

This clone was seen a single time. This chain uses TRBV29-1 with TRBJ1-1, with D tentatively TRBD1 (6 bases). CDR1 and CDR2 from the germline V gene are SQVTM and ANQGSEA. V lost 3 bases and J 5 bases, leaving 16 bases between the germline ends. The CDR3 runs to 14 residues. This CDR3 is CSVDPGGRRTEAFF. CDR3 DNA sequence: TGCAGCGTTGATCCGGGGGGGCGGAGGACTGAAGCTTTCTTT.

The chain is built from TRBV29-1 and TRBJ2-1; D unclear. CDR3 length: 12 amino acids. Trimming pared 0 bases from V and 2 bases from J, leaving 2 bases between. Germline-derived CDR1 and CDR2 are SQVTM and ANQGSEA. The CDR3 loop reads CSVEDTYNEQFF. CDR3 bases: TGCAGCGTTGAAGACACCTACAATGAGCAGTTCTTC.

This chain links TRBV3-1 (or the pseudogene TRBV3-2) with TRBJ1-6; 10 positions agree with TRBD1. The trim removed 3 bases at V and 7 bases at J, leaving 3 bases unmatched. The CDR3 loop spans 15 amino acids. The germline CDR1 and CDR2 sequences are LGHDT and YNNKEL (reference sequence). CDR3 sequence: CASSQGQGINSPLHF. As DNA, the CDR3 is TGTGCCAGCAGCCAGGGACAGGGGATCAATTCACCCCTCCACTTT.

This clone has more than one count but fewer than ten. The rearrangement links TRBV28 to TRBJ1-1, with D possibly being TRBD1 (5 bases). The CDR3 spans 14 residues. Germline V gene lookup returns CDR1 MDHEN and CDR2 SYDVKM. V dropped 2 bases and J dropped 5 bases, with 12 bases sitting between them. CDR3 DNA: TGTGCCAGCAGTTTACCAGGGATGGGAACTGAAGCTTTCTTT. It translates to CASSLPGMGTEAFF.

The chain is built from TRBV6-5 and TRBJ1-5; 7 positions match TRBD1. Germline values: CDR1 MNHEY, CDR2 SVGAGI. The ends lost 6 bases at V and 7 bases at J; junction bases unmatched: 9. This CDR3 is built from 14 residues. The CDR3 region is CASRRGQVGQPQHF. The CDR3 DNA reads TGTGCCAGCAGGAGAGGACAGGTCGGACAGCCCCAGCATTTT.

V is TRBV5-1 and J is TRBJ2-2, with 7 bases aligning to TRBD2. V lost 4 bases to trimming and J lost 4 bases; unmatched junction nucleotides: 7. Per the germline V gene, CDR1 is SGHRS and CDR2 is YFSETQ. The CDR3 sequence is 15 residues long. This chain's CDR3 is CASSRGGVTTGELFF. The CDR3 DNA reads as TGCGCCAGCAGCCGGGGAGGGGTGACCACCGGGGAGCTGTTTTTT.

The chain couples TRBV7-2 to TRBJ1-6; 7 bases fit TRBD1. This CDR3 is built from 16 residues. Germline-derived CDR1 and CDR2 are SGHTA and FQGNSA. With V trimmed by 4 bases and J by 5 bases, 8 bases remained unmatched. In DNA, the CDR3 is TGTGCCAGCAGCTGGATAGGACAGGTGAATAATTCACCCCTCCACTTT. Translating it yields CASSWIGQVNNSPLHF. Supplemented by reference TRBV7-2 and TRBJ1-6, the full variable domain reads GAGVSQSPSNKVTEKGKDVELRCDPISGHTALYWYRQSLGQGLEFLIYFQGNSAPDKSGLPSDRFSAERTGGSVSTLTIQRTQQEDSAVYLCASSWIGQVNNSPLHFGNGTRLTVT.

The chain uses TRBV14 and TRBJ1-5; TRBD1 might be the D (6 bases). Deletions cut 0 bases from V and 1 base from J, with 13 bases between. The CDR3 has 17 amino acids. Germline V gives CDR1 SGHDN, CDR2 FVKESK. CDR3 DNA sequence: TGTGCCAGCAGCCAAGATGCCTTCAGGGGAAGCAATCAGCCCCAGCATTTT. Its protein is CASSQDAFRGSNQPQHF.

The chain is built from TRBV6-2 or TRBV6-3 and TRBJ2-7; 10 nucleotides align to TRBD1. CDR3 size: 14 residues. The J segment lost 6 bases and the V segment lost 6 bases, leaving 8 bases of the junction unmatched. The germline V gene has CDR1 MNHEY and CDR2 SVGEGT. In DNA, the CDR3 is TGTGCCAGCAGCCGACAGGGGGCCGAGGGCGAGCAGTACTTC. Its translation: CASSRQGAEGEQYF.

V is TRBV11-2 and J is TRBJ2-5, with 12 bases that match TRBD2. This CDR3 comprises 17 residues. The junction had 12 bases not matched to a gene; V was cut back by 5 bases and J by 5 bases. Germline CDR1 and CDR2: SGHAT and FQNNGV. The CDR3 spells CASSPRASGRAVETQYF. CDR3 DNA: TGTGCCAGCAGCCCACGGGCTAGCGGGAGGGCCGTTGAGACCCAGTACTTC.